Presented here are 21 T cell receptor beta chains from one specimen sequenced in a study of cytomegalovirus exposure and HLA in healthy donors. Use of 60 Vbeta and 13 Jbeta primers characterized the PCR. The repertoire was sequenced with immunoSEQ multiplex PCR; TCRdb's copy has only in-frame clones and lacks some. The sample's table shows about 150,000 clones. Source material: PBMCs. Receptors were obtained from a man aged 30-40 years in good health and CMV-seronegative.

The genes are TRBV11-2 and TRBJ1-2; D is unclear. The V gene lost 6 bases and the J gene lost 5 bases, with 22 bases spanning the gap. Germline V CDR1 and CDR2: SGHAT, FQNNGV. The CDR3 sequence is 16 residues long. CDR3 nucleotide sequence: TGTGCCAGCAGGTTACTGAGACACTCCAGGCCTTATGGCTACACCTTC. This gives the protein CASRLLRHSRPYGYTF.

The rearrangement uses TRBV2 and TRBJ1-5, with D unclear. V gave up 7 bases and J gave up 2 bases, with 6 bases separating them. The CDR3 has 12 residues. Germline assignment: CDR1 SNHLY and CDR2 FYNNEI. The CDR3 reads CASNTGNQPQHF. In DNA, the CDR3 is TGTGCCAGCAACACAGGCAATCAGCCCCAGCATTTT.

V and J are TRBV28 and TRBJ2-7, with 10 bases matching TRBD1. V dropped 7 bases and J dropped 6; count of bases not matched to a gene: 12. Germline values: CDR1 MDHEN, CDR2 SYDVKM. This CDR3 comprises 15 residues. CDR3 amino acids: CASNLRTGGVREQYF. The CDR3 DNA reads as TGTGCCAGCAACCTCCGGACAGGGGGGGTACGCGAGCAGTACTTC. The whole variable domain, filled in from reference TRBV28 and TRBJ2-7, reads DVKVTQSSRYLVKRTGEKVFLECVQDMDHENMFWYRQDPGLGLRLIYFSYDVKMKEKGDIPEGYSVSREKKERFSLILESASTNQTSMYLCASNLRTGGVREQYFGPGTRLTVT.

The chain has TRBV2 and TRBJ2-3; tentatively, D is TRBD1 (5 bases). Germline V gives CDR1 SNHLY, CDR2 FYNNEI. This CDR3 has 15 residues. With 4 bases removed from V and 2 bases from J, the gap between germline ends came to 13 bases. The CDR3 reads CASSVVRETTDTQYF. The DNA of the CDR3 is TGTGCCAGCAGTGTGGTCAGGGAAACCACAGATACGCAGTATTTT.

The chain employs TRBV9 and TRBJ2-7; possible D gene TRBD2, 5 bases. This CDR3 region has 15 residues. Germline CDR1 reads SGDLS; CDR2 reads YYNGEE. Trimming took off 0 bases at V and 0 bases at J, with 10 bases between the two ends. CDR3 in amino acids: CASSVGAGNSYEQYF. Written as DNA, the CDR3 is TGTGCCAGCAGCGTAGGGGCCGGGAACTCCTACGAGCAGTACTTC.

In DNA, the CDR3 is TGTGCCTGGAGCGACAGTGGGGAGACCCAGTACTTC. Translation: CAWSDSGETQYF. The chain links TRBV30 to TRBJ2-5, with D possibly TRBD1 on 5 matching bases. From germline, CDR1 is GTSNPN and CDR2 SVGIG (reference sequence). The CDR3 totals 12 residues. The ends were cut back, 3 bases at V and 5 bases at J, with 10 bases in the middle.

This chain connects TRBV6-1 to TRBJ1-2; D call uncertain. The germline gives CDR1 MNHNS, CDR2 SASEGT. The CDR3 totals 13 residues. Trimming shortened V by 0 bases and J by 4 bases, and 6 bases separated the two germline ends. The CDR3: CASSEASGYGYTF. The CDR3 DNA follows: TGTGCCAGCAGTGAAGCGTCCGGCTATGGCTACACCTTC.

The chain couples TRBV7-8 to TRBJ1-5, with D uncertain. There are 14 residues in the CDR3. Trimming removed 3 bases at V and 5 bases at J, with 11 bases between. The germline gives CDR1 SGHVS, CDR2 FQNEAQ. The CDR3 loop is CASSFRSLDQPQHF. Here the CDR3 DNA reads TGTGCCAGCAGCTTTCGGAGCCTGGATCAGCCCCAGCATTTT.

V is TRBV6-4 and J is TRBJ2-6, with 7 bases identical to TRBD1. This CDR3 spans 16 amino acids. CDR1 is MRHNA and CDR2 is SNTAGT in the germline V gene. With 5 bases clipped from V and 2 bases from J, the junction kept 6 bases outside the gene matches. CDR3 sequence: CASSQLQGTGANVLTF. Written as DNA, the CDR3 is TGTGCCAGCAGTCAGTTACAGGGGACTGGGGCCAACGTCCTGACTTTC.

The genes are TRBV4-3 and TRBJ2-1; 9 bases are shared with TRBD2. V was pared by 0 bases and J by 6 bases, with 15 bases of the junction left unmatched. Germline-derived CDR1 and CDR2 are LGHNA and YSLEER. The CDR3 loop spans 19 amino acids. CDR3 DNA sequence: TGCGCCAGCAGCCAAGATCGAATGGGTATAGCGGGAGTGGGCAATGAGCAGTTCTTC. Translated, it gives CASSQDRMGIAGVGNEQFF.

The chain recombines TRBV9 with TRBJ2-3; 9 bases match TRBD2. The CDR3 runs 15 residues. The germline gives CDR1 SGDLS, CDR2 YYNGEE. J gave up 2 bases and V 3 bases, and 4 bases lay outside the gene matches. CDR3 bases: TGTGCCAGCAGCGGGGCTAGCGGGACCACAGATACGCAGTATTTT. This encodes CASSGASGTTDTQYF.

V usage is TRBV19 and J usage is TRBJ1-1; D perhaps matches TRBD1 (5 bases). CDR3 length: 13 residues. Looked up from germline, CDR1 is LNHDA and CDR2 is SQIVND (reference sequence). V lost 6 bases and J lost 5, with 13 bases in between. The CDR3 loop is CASRKPGGTEAFF. The CDR3 nucleotides are TGTGCCAGTAGAAAACCGGGGGGAACTGAAGCTTTCTTT.

Written as DNA, the CDR3 is TGTGCCAGCAGATTTGACACTAGCTCCTACAATGAGCAGTTCTTC. This encodes CASRFDTSSYNEQFF. The rearrangement uses TRBV7-9 and TRBJ2-1, with D possibly being TRBD2 (5 bases). This CDR3 spans 15 amino acids. V was cut by 6 bases and J by 0 bases, with 12 bases left in between. Germline V gene data show CDR1 as SEHNR and CDR2 as FQNEAQ (reference sequence).

The chain couples TRBV7-2 to TRBJ1-5; unclear D gene. The CDR3 is 14 amino acids. From germline, CDR1 is SGHTA and CDR2 FQGNSA. V dropped 2 bases and J dropped 2 bases, with 7 bases sitting between them. The CDR3 region has the DNA TGTGCCAGCAGCTTATTCTTTGGCAATCAGCCCCAGCATTTT. The encoded protein is CASSLFFGNQPQHF.

This chain joins TRBV5-1 and TRBJ1-4; D not certain. CDR3 length: 14 residues. Germline V gene lookup returns CDR1 SGHRS and CDR2 YFSETQ. V dropped 2 bases and J dropped 8 bases, with 13 bases sitting between them. CDR3 DNA: TGCGCCAGCAGCTTACCGGCCTTCGGGGAAAAACTGTTTTTT. Translating it yields CASSLPAFGEKLFF.

The chain carries TRBV5-1 and TRBJ1-2; D is possibly TRBD1 (6 bases). The CDR3 is made up of 15 amino acids. Trimming shortened V by 0 bases and J by 2 bases, and 11 bases separated the two germline ends. Germline assignment: CDR1 SGHRS and CDR2 YFSETQ. The CDR3, as DNA: TGCGCCAGCAGCTTGGGGGTGACAGGCAACTATGGCTACACCTTC. Residues: CASSLGVTGNYGYTF.

The chain recombines TRBV6-4 with TRBJ2-1; 9 nucleotides align to TRBD2. Germline loops: CDR1 MRHNA, CDR2 SNTAGT. After removal of 3 bases from V and 5 bases from J, the junction contained 5 bases not matched to a gene. The CDR3 sequence is 15 residues long. The CDR3 here is CASSEGASGDNEQFF. The CDR3 DNA reads as TGTGCCAGCAGTGAAGGTGCTAGCGGGGACAATGAGCAGTTCTTC.

The chain carries TRBV28 and TRBJ1-4; D is possibly TRBD1 (6 bases). The V end was cut by 5 bases, the J end by 6 bases, with 16 bases between. There are 15 residues in the CDR3. Germline CDR1 MDHEN, CDR2 SYDVKM. CDR3: CASSPPTGWDEKLFF. CDR3 DNA: TGTGCCAGCAGTCCGCCTACAGGGTGGGATGAAAAACTGTTTTTT.

V gene TRBV2 combines with J gene TRBJ2-7; 9 bases agree with TRBD2. The V and J ends lost 4 bases and 4 bases, in that order; junction bases with no gene match: 8. CDR1 and CDR2 from the germline V gene are SNHLY and FYNNEI. The CDR3 consists of 15 residues. This CDR3 is CASSGGLAEVYEQYF. CDR3 sequence (DNA): TGTGCCAGCAGTGGGGGACTAGCAGAAGTTTACGAGCAGTACTTC.

This chain uses TRBV28 with TRBJ1-5; TRBD1 matches at 9 bases. This CDR3 spans 17 amino acids. Germline V gives CDR1 MDHEN, CDR2 SYDVKM. Trimming cost V 3 bases and J 3 bases; bases outside gene matches: 9. The CDR3: CASSLRTGTGINQPQHF. The CDR3 DNA sequence: TGTGCCAGCAGTTTGCGTACCGGGACAGGGATCAATCAGCCCCAGCATTTT.

The chain combines TRBV18 with TRBJ2-2; 7 bases agree with TRBD2. Germline V gene sequence: CDR1 KGHSH, CDR2 LQKENI. This CDR3 comprises 14 residues. With 7 bases clipped from V and 6 bases from J, the junction kept 8 bases outside the gene matches. CDR3 residues: CASYGTNNPGELFF. CDR3 sequence (DNA): TGTGCCAGCTACGGGACTAACAACCCCGGGGAGCTGTTTTTT.